These 17 T cell receptor beta chains originate from one sample sequenced in a study of breast tumors, draining lymph nodes, adjacent tissues. TCRdb fed the multiplex PCR reads into MiXCR, producing one record per CDR3 protein. Of around 50,000 distinct CDR3 sequences detected, 23% appear once; the ten largest clones hold 8%. Sequences were obtained from breast tumor tissue. These receptors were obtained from a female donor with breast cancer. Some clones in this sample may be carry-over from other donors' samples.

In this sample, this clonotype turned up many times. V is TRBV10-3 and J is TRBJ1-2; 9 nucleotides match TRBD1. V was clipped by 6 bases and J by 3 bases; unmatched bases: 8. Germline loops: CDR1 ENHRY, CDR2 SYGVKD. CDR3 size: 15 residues. CDR3 coding DNA: TGTGCCATCAGGAACTCGGACAGGGGTGACTATGGCTACACCTTC. Protein sequence: CAIRNSDRGDYGYTF.

V gene TRBV29-1 combines with J gene TRBJ1-1; 7 positions agree with TRBD1. The CDR3 length is 14 residues. Trimming removed 6 bases from V and 3 bases from J; junction bases left unmatched: 10. CDR1 is SQVTM and CDR2 is ANQGSEA in the germline V gene. Written as DNA, the CDR3 is TGCAGCGTGCACAACAGGGGAACTTACACTGAAGCTTTCTTT. Residues: CSVHNRGTYTEAFF.

This clonotype was observed many times. This rearrangement joins TRBV6-2 or TRBV6-3 to TRBJ2-1; possible D gene TRBD2, 6 bases. The V gene's germline CDR1 is MNHEY and CDR2 SVGEGT. Trimming took off 5 bases at V and 6 bases at J, with 11 bases between the two ends. CDR3 length: 13 amino acids. In DNA, the CDR3 is TGTGCCAGCAGTCCCCGGGACTTCAATGAGCAGTTCTTC. It yields the protein CASSPRDFNEQFF.

This clonotype has at least ten counts. The chain joins TRBV6-1 to TRBJ1-5, with D unresolved. The CDR3 has 14 amino acids. With 8 bases removed from V and 4 bases from J, the gap between germline ends came to 15 bases. From germline, CDR1 is MNHNS and CDR2 SASEGT. The CDR3 region is CASRPGLGNQPQHF. The DNA for the CDR3 is TGTGCCAGCCGTCCAGGATTGGGAAATCAGCCCCAGCATTTT.

At least ten counts were recorded for this clonotype. The V and J genes are TRBV5-1 and TRBJ1-3; D call uncertain. The CDR3 covers 15 residues. Germline CDR1 SGHRS, CDR2 YFSETQ. Trimming shortened V by 3 bases and J by 0 bases, and 10 bases separated the two germline ends. The CDR3 sequence is CASSSEGLSGNTIYF. CDR3 bases: TGCGCCAGCAGCTCTGAAGGCCTCTCTGGAAACACCATATATTTT.

This clonotype was found many times. The J gene is TRBJ1-3, the V gene TRBV20-1; D is perhaps TRBD1 (5 bases). Trimming removed 5 bases at V and 5 bases at J, with 22 bases between. Germline V CDR1 and CDR2: DFQATT, SNEGSKA (reference sequence). The CDR3 is made up of 16 amino acids. The CDR3 nucleotides read TGCAGTGCTCTGTCTCTTTCCGGGACGGAGAGAAACACCATATATTTT. It encodes CSALSLSGTERNTIYF.

About this clonotype itself: Just one base apart from a much larger clone, this may be a read error. CDR3 sequence: CATTVSGGGADTQYF. The DNA of the CDR3 is TGTGCCACCACGGTCTCGGGCGGGGGGGCAGATACGCAGTATTTT. The genes are TRBV25-1 and TRBJ2-3; 9 positions agree with TRBD2. V lost 10 bases and J lost 4; bases outside the gene matches: 12. CDR3 length: 15 amino acids. The germline V gene has CDR1 MGHDK and CDR2 SYGVNS.

This clonotype was recorded at least ten times. The chain has TRBV6-5 and TRBJ1-2, with a tentative D call TRBD1 (5 bases). This CDR3 has 13 amino acids. Germline loops: CDR1 MNHEY, CDR2 SVGAGI. The V end was cut by 6 bases, the J end by 4 bases, with 12 bases between. In nucleotides, the CDR3 is TGTGCCAGCAGGGGTGGCAGGGCCTATGGCTACACCTTC. The encoded protein is CASRGGRAYGYTF.

As concerns this clonotype: The missing conserved phenylalanine or tryptophan at the end of this CDR3 makes a read error likely. The CDR3 loop reads CASSPGVGGNQPQHL. DNA for the CDR3: TGTGCCAGCAGCCCCGGGGTCGGGGGCAATCAGCCCCAGCATCTT. The chain uses TRBV3-1 and TRBJ1-5, with unresolved D. This CDR3 contains 15 residues. Trimming shortened V by 4 bases and J by 2 bases, and 12 bases separated the two germline ends. The germline V gene encodes CDR1 LGHDT and CDR2 YNNKEL (reference sequence).

This clonotype has ten or more counts. The chain recombines TRBV7-2 with TRBJ1-2; TRBD1 matches 7 bases. This CDR3 region has 15 residues. Looked up from germline, CDR1 is SGHTA and CDR2 is FQGNSA. V lost 5 bases, J lost 2 bases, and 8 bases stayed unmatched. CDR3 sequence reads: CASSPRQGGNYGYTF. The CDR3 region has the DNA TGTGCCAGCAGCCCACGACAAGGGGGCAACTATGGCTACACCTTC.

This clonotype has at least ten counts. J is TRBJ1-4 and V is TRBV6-5, with 8 nucleotides matching TRBD1. This CDR3 spans 13 amino acids. The ends lost 5 bases at V and 4 bases at J; junction bases unmatched: 0. In germline, CDR1 is MNHEY, CDR2 SVGAGI. The DNA of the CDR3 is TGTGCCAGCAGTGGACAGGGTAATGAAAAACTGTTTTTT. Its translation: CASSGQGNEKLFF.

This clonotype has a count of ten or more. The rearrangement uses TRBV18 and TRBJ2-7, with TRBD2 matching over 11 bases. The CDR3 is 16 amino acids. Germline values: CDR1 KGHSH, CDR2 LQKENI. Trimming at V came to 3 bases and at J to 5 bases, leaving 9 bases not matched to a gene. As DNA, the CDR3 is TGTGCCAGCTCACCGACTAGCGGGGTCAAAGCCCACGAGCAGTACTTC. Translated, it gives CASSPTSGVKAHEQYF.

This clonotype was picked up many times. The rearrangement uses TRBV28 and TRBJ2-5; 11 bases line up with TRBD1. The CDR3 length is 16 residues. The germline V gene encodes CDR1 MDHEN and CDR2 SYDVKM. V shed 3 bases and J 4 bases; nucleotides not matched to a gene: 7. The CDR3 is CASSFWTGGDLETQYF. Written as DNA, the CDR3 is TGTGCCAGCAGTTTTTGGACAGGGGGCGATTTAGAGACCCAGTACTTC. The whole variable domain, filled in from reference TRBV28 and TRBJ2-5, reads DVKVTQSSRYLVKRTGEKVFLECVQDMDHENMFWYRQDPGLGLRLIYFSYDVKMKEKGDIPEGYSVSREKKERFSLILESASTNQTSMYLCASSFWTGGDLETQYFGPGTRLLVL.

This clonotype came up a few times. The chain employs TRBV27 and TRBJ2-7; D not resolved. The CDR3 runs 14 residues. The germline gives CDR1 MNHEY, CDR2 SMNVEV (reference sequence). V was clipped by 5 bases and J by 0 bases, with 11 bases between them. The CDR3 bases are TGTGCCAGCAGTCCCACCCCCATCTCCTACGAGCAGTACTTC. Translation: CASSPTPISYEQYF.

In this sample, this clonotype turned up many times. The J gene is TRBJ2-5, the V gene TRBV11-2; unclear D gene. V was trimmed by 1 base and J by 7 bases, leaving 13 bases between them. This CDR3 region has 14 residues. Germline V gene sequence: CDR1 SGHAT, CDR2 FQNNGV. This chain's CDR3 is CASSLVLLSGTQYF. The CDR3 region has the DNA TGTGCCAGCAGCTTAGTTCTTTTATCAGGGACCCAGTACTTC. Combining the CDR3 with reference TRBV11-2 and TRBJ2-5 gives the whole variable domain EAGVAQSPRYKIIEKRQSVAFWCNPISGHATLYWYQQILGQGPKLLIQFQNNGVVDDSQLPKDRFSAERLKGVDSTLKIQPAKLEDSAVYLCASSLVLLSGTQYFGPGTRLLVL.

In this sample, this clonotype turned up once. A much larger clone differs from this one at a single base, so this may be a read error. J is TRBJ2-2 and V is TRBV5-6; the match to TRBD1 covers 7 bases. Germline V CDR1 and CDR2: SGHDT, YYEEEE. CDR3 length: 17 residues. The CDR3 region is CACSLALGRGTAGELFF. The CDR3 bases are TGTGCCTGCAGCTTGGCCTTGGGCAGGGGGACGGCCGGGGAGCTGTTTTTT.

This clonotype was recorded many times. The V and J genes are TRBV4-1 and TRBJ1-3; D gene uncertain. The length of the CDR3 is 16 residues. Germline loops: CDR1 MGHRA, CDR2 YSYEKL. Trimming cost V 2 bases and J 4 bases, with 15 bases left between them. DNA for the CDR3: TGCGCCAGCAGCCAACTCGTGGGGATCTTCGGAAACACCATATATTTT. Protein sequence: CASSQLVGIFGNTIYF.